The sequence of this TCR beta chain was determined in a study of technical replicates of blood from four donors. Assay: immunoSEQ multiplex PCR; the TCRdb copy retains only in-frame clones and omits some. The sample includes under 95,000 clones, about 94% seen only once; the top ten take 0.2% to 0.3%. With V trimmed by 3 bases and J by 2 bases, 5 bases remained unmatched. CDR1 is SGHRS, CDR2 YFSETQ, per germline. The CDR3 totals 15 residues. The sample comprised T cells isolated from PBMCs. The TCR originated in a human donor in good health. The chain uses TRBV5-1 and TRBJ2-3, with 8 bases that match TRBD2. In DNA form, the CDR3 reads TGCGCCAGCAGCTCGATAGCGGGACCCACAGATACGCAGTATTTT. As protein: CASSSIAGPTDTQYF.